A few counts support the clone carrying this T cell receptor beta chain. Its target is not known. The entry originates in a study of identical twins. Notes on the study in general: Within beta out-of-frame sequences, the excess sharing observed between twins was weaker. Conclusions rested on cross-sectional statistics rather than following the same donors.

Addition of a universal primer site occurred through template switching, and cDNA carried unique molecular identifiers. TCRdb called the 5' RACE reads again in MiXCR, with one record for every CDR3 protein. The table shows under 1 million distinct CDR3 sequences, with about 12% occurring only once. These same data were also listed under a study on yellow fever vaccine responses in identical twins.

The sequence was collected from a woman between 18 and 29 years old in good health. Sequencing used PBMCs.

The CDR3, as DNA: TGTGCCAGCAGTTACTCCGGCAGGACCACCGGGGAGCTGTTTTTT. Its protein product is CASSYSGRTTGELFF. This chain connects TRBV6-5 to TRBJ2-2; D not certain. V lost 0 bases, J lost 4 bases, and 9 bases lay in between. This CDR3 is 15 amino acids long. CDR1 and CDR2 from the germline V gene are MNHEY and SVGAGI.